The 15 T cell receptor beta chains in this list originate from one sample, sequenced in a study of control samples from healthy donors and cancer patients. The protocol was immunoSEQ multiplex PCR, while the TCRdb copy is restricted to in-frame clones and leaves out a portion. The sample consists of approximately 87,000 clones, 91% of them appearing once. Sequenced material: blood. The receptors derive from a man over 45 in good health.

CDR3 sequence (DNA): TGTGCCAGCAGTTACTCGGGTGGCCGGGGGACCTTC. Translated, it gives CASSYSGGRGTF. The rearrangement uses TRBV6-2 or TRBV6-3 and TRBJ1-2, with TRBD1 as a possible D gene (5 bases). The V end lost 0 bases, the J end lost 14 bases, and 13 bases lay between the germline ends. The V gene's germline CDR1 is MNHEY and CDR2 SVGEGT. The CDR3 contains 12 residues.

V usage is TRBV2 and J usage is TRBJ2-1, with D maybe TRBD1 (6 bases). The V gene's germline CDR1 is SNHLY and CDR2 FYNNEI. Trimming took off 8 bases at V and 4 bases at J, with 15 bases between the two ends. The CDR3 spans 14 residues. CDR3 region: CASGTGTSYNEQFF. CDR3 nucleotides: TGTGCCAGCGGGACCGGGACATCTTACAATGAGCAGTTCTTC.

The V and J genes are TRBV19 and TRBJ2-2; 8 bases align to TRBD1. V shed 5 bases and J 5 bases; nucleotides not matched to a gene: 10. Per germline, CDR1 LNHDA and CDR2 SQIVND (reference sequence). This CDR3 region has 16 residues. CDR3: CASSPRQGPGTGELFF. CDR3 coding DNA: TGTGCCAGTAGTCCTCGACAGGGGCCTGGTACCGGGGAGCTGTTTTTT.

The chain couples TRBV27 to TRBJ2-7; TRBD1 or TRBD2 may be the D gene (5 bases each). Germline-derived CDR1 and CDR2 are MNHEY and SMNVEV (reference sequence). Trimming took 3 bases from V and 2 from J, leaving 11 bases between them. The length of the CDR3 is 14 residues. The CDR3 here is CASSFGVGPYEQYF. The CDR3 DNA reads as TGTGCCAGCAGTTTCGGGGTGGGGCCCTACGAGCAGTACTTC.

The rearrangement links TRBV7-8 to TRBJ2-3; 8 positions match TRBD1. The ends lost 5 bases at V and 7 bases at J; junction bases unmatched: 14. Per the germline V gene, CDR1 is SGHVS and CDR2 is FQNEAQ. This CDR3 comprises 16 residues. Written as DNA, the CDR3 is TGTGCCAGCAGCCCAAACAGGGGGGTCGAGGGGAATACGCAGTATTTT. Protein product: CASSPNRGVEGNTQYF. The variable domain in full, with the rest retrieved from reference TRBV7-8 and TRBJ2-3, is GAGVSQSPRYKVAKRGQDVALRCDPISGHVSLFWYQQALGQGPEFLTYFQNEAQLDKSGLPSDRFFAERPEGSVSTLKIQRTQQEDSAVYLCASSPNRGVEGNTQYFGPGTRLTVL.

This chain connects TRBV4-1 to TRBJ2-6, with 8 nucleotides matching TRBD2. Germline V gene lookup returns CDR1 MGHRA and CDR2 YSYEKL. The CDR3 covers 19 residues. With 4 bases clipped from V and 0 bases from J, the junction kept 11 bases outside the gene matches. As DNA, the CDR3 is TGCGCCAGCAGCCTTCCCGGACTAGCCGGGATCTCTGGGGCCAACGTCCTGACTTTC. Translating it yields CASSLPGLAGISGANVLTF.

The rearrangement joins TRBV30 to TRBJ1-1; the D gene is possibly TRBD1 (5 bases). From germline, CDR1 is GTSNPN and CDR2 SVGIG (reference sequence). The V gene lost 5 bases and the J gene lost 0 bases, with 10 bases spanning the gap. This CDR3 is 13 amino acids long. The CDR3 DNA reads as TGTGCCTGGGGTGGACATATGAACACTGAAGCTTTCTTT. As protein: CAWGGHMNTEAFF.

The chain carries TRBV5-1 and TRBJ1-6; tentatively, D is TRBD1 (5 bases). V was shortened by 2 bases and J by 8 bases, with 11 bases between the two germline ends. Germline CDR1 is SGHRS and CDR2 is YFSETQ. The CDR3 totals 14 residues. This chain's CDR3 is CASSLVSGDSPLHF. CDR3 DNA sequence: TGCGCCAGCAGCTTAGTGTCGGGGGATTCACCCCTCCACTTT.

The gene calls are TRBV19 and TRBJ1-2, with D perhaps TRBD1 (5 bases). Germline V gene sequence: CDR1 LNHDA, CDR2 SQIVND (reference sequence). The V gene lost 5 bases and the J gene lost 6 bases, with 19 bases spanning the gap. The CDR3 spans 15 residues. The CDR3 sequence: CASSSGGKPRNGYTF. In nucleotides, the CDR3 is TGTGCCAGTAGTTCGGGGGGGAAGCCACGAAATGGCTACACCTTC.

This chain connects TRBV18 to TRBJ1-4; D is unresolved. V gave up 2 bases and J gave up 6 bases, with 7 bases separating them. The CDR3 is 13 residues long. Germline V gene sequence: CDR1 KGHSH, CDR2 LQKENI. The CDR3 DNA reads TGTGCCAGCTCACCAGGGATAGATGAAAAACTGTTTTTT. It specifies CASSPGIDEKLFF.

The chain recombines TRBV19 with TRBJ1-1; maybe TRBD1 (5 bases). The CDR3 is made up of 13 amino acids. Germline V lookup: CDR1 LNHDA, CDR2 SQIVND (reference sequence). The V gene lost 5 bases and the J gene lost 4 bases, with 11 bases spanning the gap. Written as DNA, the CDR3 is TGTGCCAGTAGTGCTCACAGGACCACTGAAGCTTTCTTT. This codes for CASSAHRTTEAFF.

The chain recombines TRBV3-1 (or the pseudogene TRBV3-2) with TRBJ1-2; D remains unclear. The CDR3 runs 14 residues. The V and J ends lost 4 bases and 8 bases respectively, with 17 bases between them. Germline V CDR1 and CDR2: LGHDT, YNNKEL (reference sequence). For the CDR3, the DNA is TGTGCCAGCAGCCCTCTAAGCCAGGCCCCCGGCTACACCTTC. This translates into CASSPLSQAPGYTF.

The V gene is TRBV5-1, the J gene TRBJ2-3, with 10 bases that match TRBD1. CDR3 length equals 16 residues. Per the germline V gene, CDR1 is SGHRS and CDR2 is YFSETQ. The V gene end was trimmed by 3 bases and the J gene end by 2 bases; junction bases not matched to a gene: 6. Here the CDR3 reads CASSWGDRGFTDTQYF. The CDR3 DNA follows: TGCGCCAGCAGCTGGGGGGACAGGGGATTCACAGATACGCAGTATTTT.

The chain is built from TRBV10-3 and TRBJ2-5; maybe TRBD1 (6 bases). Germline lookup yields CDR1 ENHRY and CDR2 SYGVKD. The CDR3 totals 13 residues. Between the trimmed V and J ends, which lost 11 bases and 5 bases, there was a span of 18 bases. The CDR3 loop is CACYRVVEETQYF. The CDR3 nucleotides read TGTGCCTGCTACAGGGTTGTGGAGGAGACCCAGTACTTC.

The chain has TRBV7-2 and TRBJ1-1, with D unresolved. V shed 5 bases and J shed 5 bases, with 18 bases lying between them. Germline CDR1 SGHTA, CDR2 FQGNSA. The CDR3 covers 15 residues. The DNA of the CDR3 is TGTGCCAGCAGCCCCAGTCGGGTGAAACGGACTGAAGCTTTCTTT. Translating it yields CASSPSRVKRTEAFF. The full variable domain, rest sourced from reference TRBV7-2 and TRBJ1-1, is GAGVSQSPSNKVTEKGKDVELRCDPISGHTALYWYRQSLGQGLEFLIYFQGNSAPDKSGLPSDRFSAERTGGSVSTLTIQRTQQEDSAVYLCASSPSRVKRTEAFFGQGTRLTVV.